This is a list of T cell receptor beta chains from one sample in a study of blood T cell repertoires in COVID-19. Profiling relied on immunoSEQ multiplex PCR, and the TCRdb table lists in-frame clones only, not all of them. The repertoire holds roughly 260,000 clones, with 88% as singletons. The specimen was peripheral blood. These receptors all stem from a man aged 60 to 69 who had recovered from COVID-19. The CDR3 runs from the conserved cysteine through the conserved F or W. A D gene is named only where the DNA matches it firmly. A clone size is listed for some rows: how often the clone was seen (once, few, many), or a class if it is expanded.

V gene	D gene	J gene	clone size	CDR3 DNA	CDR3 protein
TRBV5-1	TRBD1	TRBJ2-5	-	TGCGCCAGCAGCTCCAACACCTGGGACAGATCCCCGCAAGAGACCCAGTACTTC	CASSSNTWDRSPQETQYF
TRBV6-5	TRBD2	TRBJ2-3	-	TGTGCCAGCACCGAGCGGGGGCGCACAGATACGCAGTATTTT	CASTERGRTDTQYF
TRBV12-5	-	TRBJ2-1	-	TGTGCTAGTGGTGCCGGACTAACCGAGGACAATGAGCAGTTCTTC	CASGAGLTEDNEQFF
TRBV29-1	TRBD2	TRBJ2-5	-	TGCAGCGTTGCGGCGGGGGGACCACAAGAGACCCAGTACTTC	CSVAAGGPQETQYF
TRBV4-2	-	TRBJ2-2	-	TGTGCCAGCAGCCAAGGAGGTAGCGCCTGGGAGCTGTTTTTT	CASSQGGSAWELFF
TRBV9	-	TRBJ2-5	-	TGTGCCAGCAGCGTAGACAGGGTCCAAGAGACCCAGTACTTC	CASSVDRVQETQYF
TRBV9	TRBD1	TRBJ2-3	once	TGTGCCAGCAGCGTGGACAGGCTAGGCACAGATACGCAGTATTTT	CASSVDRLGTDTQYF
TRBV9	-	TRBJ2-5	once	TGTGCCAGCAGCGTAGAGGAGCATGAGACCCAGTACTTC	CASSVEEHETQYF
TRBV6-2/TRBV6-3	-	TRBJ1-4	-	TGTGCCAGCAGCCTCGGGTGGCTGGATGAAAAACTGTTTTTT	CASSLGWLDEKLFF
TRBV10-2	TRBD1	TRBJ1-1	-	TGCGCCAGCAGTGTCCTCAGGGGGTCGGGCGAAGCTTTCTTT	CASSVLRGSGEAFF
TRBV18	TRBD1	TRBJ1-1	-	TGTGCCAGCTCGCCCCTCACAGGGGAGTTCACTGAAGCTTTCTTT	CASSPLTGEFTEAFF
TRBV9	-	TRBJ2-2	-	TGTGCCAGCAGCGGACAGAACACCGGGGAGCTGTTTTTT	CASSGQNTGELFF
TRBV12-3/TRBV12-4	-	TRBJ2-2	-	TGTGCCAGCAGTTTGCTAGCGGGGGAGCTGTTTTTT	CASSLLAGELFF
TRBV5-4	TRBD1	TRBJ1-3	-	TGTGCCAGCAGCACCGGACAGGAGAACACCATATATTTT	CASSTGQENTIYF
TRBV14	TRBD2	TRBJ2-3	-	TGTGCCAGCAGCCCACTTGGACGGGGGGGCAGAGGAACGCAGTATTTT	CASSPLGRGGRGTQYF
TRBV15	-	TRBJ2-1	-	TGTGCCACCAGCAGAGAACAGGGCTTCGCTGTGGGACACAATGAGCAGTTCTTC	CATSREQGFAVGHNEQFF
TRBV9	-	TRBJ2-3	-	TGTGCCAGCAGCGTATGGGGCCTCACAGATACGCAGTATTTT	CASSVWGLTDTQYF
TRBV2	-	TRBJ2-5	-	TGTGCCAGCAGTGAAGGTTGGAGGGCAGGGGGGAAAGAGACCCAGTACTTC	CASSEGWRAGGKETQYF
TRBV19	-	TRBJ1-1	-	TGTGCCAGTAGTATAGAAAGGAGGGGCAGCACAATGAACACTGAAGCTTTCTTT	CASSIERRGSTMNTEAFF
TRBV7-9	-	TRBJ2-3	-	TGTGCCAGCAGCTTAGCCGTCGCAGATACGCAGTATTTT	CASSLAVADTQYF
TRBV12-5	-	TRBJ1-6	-	TGTGCTAGTGGCCGAGACAGCATCTATAATTCACCCCTCCACTTT	CASGRDSIYNSPLHF
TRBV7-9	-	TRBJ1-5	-	TGTGCCAGCAGCCCGGACGGGGGGGGCAATCAGCCCCAGCATTTT	CASSPDGGGNQPQHF
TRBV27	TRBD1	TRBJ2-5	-	TGTGCCAGCAGTTTAAGGTTCGACAGGGGACAAGAGACCCAGTACTTC	CASSLRFDRGQETQYF
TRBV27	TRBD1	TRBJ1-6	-	TGTGCCAGCATGGGACAGGGGATGTCGGGCTCACCCCTCCACTTT	CASMGQGMSGSPLHF
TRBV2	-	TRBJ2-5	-	TGTGCCAGCCATCGCCAGGTTGCGGAGACCCAGTACTTC	CASHRQVAETQYF
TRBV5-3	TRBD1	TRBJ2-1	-	TGTGCCAGAAGCTACTCCGGACAGGGGGCGGTTGAGCAGTTCTTC	CARSYSGQGAVEQFF
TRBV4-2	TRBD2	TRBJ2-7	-	TGTGCCAGCAGCCTTGAGGGTAGCGGGGGCCGCAATCACTTC	CASSLEGSGGRNHF
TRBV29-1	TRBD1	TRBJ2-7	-	TGCAGCGTTGGGGGGACAGGTTCCTACGAGCAGTACTTC	CSVGGTGSYEQYF
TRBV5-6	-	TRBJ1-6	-	TGTGCCAGCAGCTTGAACGGGGGAGAGGGCTCACCCCTCCACTTT	CASSLNGGEGSPLHF
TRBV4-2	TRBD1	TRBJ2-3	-	TGTGCCAGCAGGACAGGGGGCGGCGCAGATACGCAGTATTTT	CASRTGGGADTQYF
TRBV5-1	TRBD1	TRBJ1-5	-	TGCGCCAGCAGCTTTGGGACAGGGGAGGGTCAGCCCCAGCATTTT	CASSFGTGEGQPQHF
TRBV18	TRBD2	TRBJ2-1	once	TGTGCCAGCTCCACCCGGGGACTAGCGGGAGGACTCTACAATGAGCAGTTCTTC	CASSTRGLAGGLYNEQFF
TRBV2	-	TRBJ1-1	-	TGTGCCAGCCGAGAGGGACAATTGAACACTGAAGCTTTCTTT	CASREGQLNTEAFF
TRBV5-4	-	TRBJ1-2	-	TGTGCCAGCAGCTTGCCAGGGTATGGGAACGGCTACACCTTC	CASSLPGYGNGYTF
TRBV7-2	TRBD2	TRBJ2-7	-	TGTGCCAGCAGCACCGGACTAGCGGGGGGGCGCGCCTACGAGCAGTACTTC	CASSTGLAGGRAYEQYF
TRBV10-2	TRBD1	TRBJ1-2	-	TGCGCCAGCAGTGGACAGGGAAAGGACTATGGCTACACCTTC	CASSGQGKDYGYTF
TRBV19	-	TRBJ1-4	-	TGTGCCAGTAGTCCCTGGACAGCAACTAATGAAAAACTGTTTTTT	CASSPWTATNEKLFF
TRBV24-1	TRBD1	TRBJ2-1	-	TGTGCCACCAGTGATGTTTCGACAGGGGGATCTGAGCAGTTCTTC	CATSDVSTGGSEQFF
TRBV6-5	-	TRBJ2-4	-	TGTGCCAGCAGTTACCATACAGGGAGTGCCAAAAACATTCAGTACTTC	CASSYHTGSAKNIQYF
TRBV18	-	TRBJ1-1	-	TGTGCCAGCTCACCACGGAAAGCAGGTTCGAACACTGAAGCTTTCTTT	CASSPRKAGSNTEAFF
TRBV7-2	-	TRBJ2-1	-	TGTGCCAGCAGCTCCGTGTCTCCAGTTTACAATGAGCAGTTCTTC	CASSSVSPVYNEQFF
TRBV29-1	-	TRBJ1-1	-	TGCAGCGTCAAAATCGCCAGGCAGATGAACACTGAAGCTTTCTTT	CSVKIARQMNTEAFF